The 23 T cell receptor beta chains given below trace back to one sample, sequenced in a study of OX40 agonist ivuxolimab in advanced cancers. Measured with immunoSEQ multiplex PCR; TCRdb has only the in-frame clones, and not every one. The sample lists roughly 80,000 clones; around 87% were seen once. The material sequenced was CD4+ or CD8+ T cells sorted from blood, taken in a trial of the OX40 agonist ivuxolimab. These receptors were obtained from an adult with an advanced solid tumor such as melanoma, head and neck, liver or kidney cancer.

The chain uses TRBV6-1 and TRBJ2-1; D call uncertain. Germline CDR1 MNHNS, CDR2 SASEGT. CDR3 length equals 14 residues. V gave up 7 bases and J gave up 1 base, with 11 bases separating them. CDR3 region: CASKVSASYNEQFF. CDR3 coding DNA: TGTGCCAGCAAGGTCAGTGCATCCTACAATGAGCAGTTCTTC.

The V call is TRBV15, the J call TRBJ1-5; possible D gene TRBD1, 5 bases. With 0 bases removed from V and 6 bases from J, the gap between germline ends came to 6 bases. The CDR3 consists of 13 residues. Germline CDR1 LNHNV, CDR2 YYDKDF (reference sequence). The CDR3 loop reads CATSRERGQPQHF. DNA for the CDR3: TGTGCCACCAGCAGAGAGAGGGGTCAGCCCCAGCATTTT. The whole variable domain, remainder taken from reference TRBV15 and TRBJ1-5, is DAMVIQNPRYQVTQFGKPVTLSCSQTLNHNVMYWYQQKSSQAPKLLFHYYDKDFNNEADTPDNFQSRRPNTSFCFLDIRSPGLGDTAMYLCATSRERGQPQHFGDGTRLSIL.

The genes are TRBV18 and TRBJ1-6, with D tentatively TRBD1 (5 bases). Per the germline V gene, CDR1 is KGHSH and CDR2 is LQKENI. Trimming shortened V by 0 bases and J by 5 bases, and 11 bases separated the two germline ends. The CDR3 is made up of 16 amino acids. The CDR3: CASSPPGTGNNSPLHF. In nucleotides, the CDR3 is TGTGCCAGCTCACCACCAGGGACGGGGAATAATTCACCCCTCCACTTT.

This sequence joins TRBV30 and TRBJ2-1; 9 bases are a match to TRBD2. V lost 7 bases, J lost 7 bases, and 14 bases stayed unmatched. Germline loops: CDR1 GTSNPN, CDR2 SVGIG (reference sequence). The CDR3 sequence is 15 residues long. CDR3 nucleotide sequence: TGTGCCTTTACGAGGGCGGGAGGGCTTAGGAATGAGCAGTTCTTC. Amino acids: CAFTRAGGLRNEQFF.

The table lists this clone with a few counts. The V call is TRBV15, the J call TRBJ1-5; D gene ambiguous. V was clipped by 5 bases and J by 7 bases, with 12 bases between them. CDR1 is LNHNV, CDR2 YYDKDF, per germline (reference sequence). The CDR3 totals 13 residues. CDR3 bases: TGTGCCACCAGCTTGGAACAGACCCAGCCCCAGCATTTT. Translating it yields CATSLEQTQPQHF.

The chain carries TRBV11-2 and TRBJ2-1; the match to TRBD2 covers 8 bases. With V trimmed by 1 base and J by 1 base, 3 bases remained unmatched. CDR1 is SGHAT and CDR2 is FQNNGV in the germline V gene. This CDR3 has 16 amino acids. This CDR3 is CASSLVRGGSYNEQFF. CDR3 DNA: TGTGCCAGCAGCTTAGTCCGGGGGGGGTCCTACAATGAGCAGTTCTTC.

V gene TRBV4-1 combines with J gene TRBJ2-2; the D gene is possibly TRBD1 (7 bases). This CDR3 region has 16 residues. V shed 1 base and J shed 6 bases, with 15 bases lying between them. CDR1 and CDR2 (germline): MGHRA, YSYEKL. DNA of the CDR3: TGCGCCAGCAGCCAAGGGGGCCAGGGGGAGGCCGGGGAGCTGTTTTTT. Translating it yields CASSQGGQGEAGELFF.

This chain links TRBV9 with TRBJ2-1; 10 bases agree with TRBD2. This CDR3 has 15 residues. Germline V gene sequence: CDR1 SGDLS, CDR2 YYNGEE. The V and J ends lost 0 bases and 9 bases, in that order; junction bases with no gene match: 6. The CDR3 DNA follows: TGTGCCAGCAGCGTAGTGGCGCTAGCGGGGGCTGAGCAGTTCTTC. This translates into CASSVVALAGAEQFF.

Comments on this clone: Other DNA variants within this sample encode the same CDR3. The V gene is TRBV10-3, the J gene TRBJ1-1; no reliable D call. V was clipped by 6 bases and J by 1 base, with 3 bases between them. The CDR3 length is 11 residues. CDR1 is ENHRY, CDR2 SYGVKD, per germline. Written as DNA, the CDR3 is TGTGCCATCAGGGAGAACACTGAAGCTTTCTTT. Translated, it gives CAIRENTEAFF.

CDR3 sequence reads: CASSLGAKGVGTDTQYF. The CDR3 region has the DNA TGTGCCAGCAGCTTAGGGGCGAAAGGGGTAGGTACAGATACGCAGTATTTT. The chain joins TRBV25-1 to TRBJ2-3; D possibly corresponds to TRBD1 (5 bases). CDR3 length: 17 residues. V lost 6 bases and J lost 3, with 22 bases in between. Germline values: CDR1 MGHDK, CDR2 SYGVNS.

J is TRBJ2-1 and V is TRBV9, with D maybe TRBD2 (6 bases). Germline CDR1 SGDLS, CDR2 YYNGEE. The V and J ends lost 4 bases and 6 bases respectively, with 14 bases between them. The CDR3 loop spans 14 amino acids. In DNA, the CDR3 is TGTGCCAGCAGCCCCCAGACTAGTTTCAATGAGCAGTTCTTC. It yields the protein CASSPQTSFNEQFF. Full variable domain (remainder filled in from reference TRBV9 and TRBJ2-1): DSGVTQTPKHLITATGQRVTLRCSPRSGDLSVYWYQQSLDQGLQFLIQYYNGEERAKGNILERFSAQQFPDLHSELNLSSLELGDSALYFCASSPQTSFNEQFFGPGTRLTVL.

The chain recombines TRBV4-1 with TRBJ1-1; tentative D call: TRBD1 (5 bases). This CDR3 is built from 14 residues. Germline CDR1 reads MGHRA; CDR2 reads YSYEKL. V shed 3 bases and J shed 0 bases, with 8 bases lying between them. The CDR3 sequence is CASSQGRMNTEAFF. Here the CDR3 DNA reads TGCGCCAGCAGCCAGGGGCGAATGAACACTGAAGCTTTCTTT.

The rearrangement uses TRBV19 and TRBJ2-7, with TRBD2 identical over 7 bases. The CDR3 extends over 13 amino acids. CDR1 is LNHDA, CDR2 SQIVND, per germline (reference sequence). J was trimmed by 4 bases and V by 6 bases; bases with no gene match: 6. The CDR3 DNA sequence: TGTGCCAGTAGACCGCCGGGAGGTTACGAGCAGTACTTC. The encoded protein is CASRPPGGYEQYF.

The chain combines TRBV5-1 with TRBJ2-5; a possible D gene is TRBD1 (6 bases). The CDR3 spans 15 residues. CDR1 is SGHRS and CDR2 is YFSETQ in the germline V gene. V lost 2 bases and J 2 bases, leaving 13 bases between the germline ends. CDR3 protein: CASSFGTHPQETQYF. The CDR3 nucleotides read TGCGCCAGCAGCTTCGGGACACACCCGCAAGAGACCCAGTACTTC. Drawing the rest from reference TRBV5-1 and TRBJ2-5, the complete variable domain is KAGVTQTPRYLIKTRGQQVTLSCSPISGHRSVSWYQQTPGQGLQFLFEYFSETQRNKGNFPGRFSGRQFSNSRSEMNVSTLELGDSALYLCASSFGTHPQETQYFGPGTRLLVL.

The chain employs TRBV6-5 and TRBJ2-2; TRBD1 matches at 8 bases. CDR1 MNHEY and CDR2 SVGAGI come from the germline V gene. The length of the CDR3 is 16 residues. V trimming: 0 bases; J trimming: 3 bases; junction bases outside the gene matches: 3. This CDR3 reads CASSYSTGAYTGELFF. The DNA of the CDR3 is TGTGCCAGCAGTTACTCGACAGGGGCGTACACCGGGGAGCTGTTTTTT.

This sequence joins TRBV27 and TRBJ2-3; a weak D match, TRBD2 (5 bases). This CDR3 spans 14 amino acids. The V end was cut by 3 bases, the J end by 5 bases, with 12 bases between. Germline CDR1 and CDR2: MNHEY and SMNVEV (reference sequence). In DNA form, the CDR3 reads TGTGCCAGCAGTTTTTTGAGCGGACTAGATACGCAGTATTTT. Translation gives CASSFLSGLDTQYF.

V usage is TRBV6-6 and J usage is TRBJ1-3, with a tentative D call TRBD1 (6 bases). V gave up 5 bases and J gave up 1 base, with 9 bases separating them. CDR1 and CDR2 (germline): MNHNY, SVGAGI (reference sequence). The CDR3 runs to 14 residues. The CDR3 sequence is CASSRGQSGNTIYF. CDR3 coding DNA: TGTGCCAGCAGTCGGGGACAATCTGGAAACACCATATATTTT.

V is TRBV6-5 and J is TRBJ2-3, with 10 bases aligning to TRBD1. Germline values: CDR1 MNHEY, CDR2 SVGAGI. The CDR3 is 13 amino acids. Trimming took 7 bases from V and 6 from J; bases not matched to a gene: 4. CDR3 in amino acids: CASTGTGADTQYF. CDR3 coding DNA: TGTGCCAGCACCGGGACAGGGGCCGATACGCAGTATTTT.

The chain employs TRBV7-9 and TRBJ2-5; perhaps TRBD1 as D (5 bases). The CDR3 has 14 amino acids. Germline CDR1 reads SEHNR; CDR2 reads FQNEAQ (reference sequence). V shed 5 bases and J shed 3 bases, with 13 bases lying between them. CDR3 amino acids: CASSPTVFEETQYF. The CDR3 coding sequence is TGTGCCAGCAGCCCGACAGTTTTCGAAGAGACCCAGTACTTC.

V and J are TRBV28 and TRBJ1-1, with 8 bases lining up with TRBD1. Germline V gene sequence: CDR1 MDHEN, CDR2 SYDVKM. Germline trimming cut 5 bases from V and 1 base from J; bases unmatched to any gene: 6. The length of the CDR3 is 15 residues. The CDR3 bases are TGTGCCAGCAGTAGGACAGGGACGGGGAACACTGAAGCTTTCTTT. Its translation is CASSRTGTGNTEAFF.

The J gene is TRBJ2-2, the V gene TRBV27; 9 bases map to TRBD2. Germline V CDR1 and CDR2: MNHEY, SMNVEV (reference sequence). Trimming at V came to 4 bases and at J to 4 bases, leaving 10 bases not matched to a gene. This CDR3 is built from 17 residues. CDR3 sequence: CASSYEAGGGFTGELFF. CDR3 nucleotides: TGTGCCAGCAGTTATGAGGCGGGAGGGGGTTTCACCGGGGAGCTGTTTTTT.

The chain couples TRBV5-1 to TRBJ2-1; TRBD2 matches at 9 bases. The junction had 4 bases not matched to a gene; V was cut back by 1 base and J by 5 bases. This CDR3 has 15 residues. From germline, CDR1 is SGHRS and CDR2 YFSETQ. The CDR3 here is CASSLIAGVDNEQFF. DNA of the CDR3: TGCGCCAGCAGCTTGATAGCGGGGGTGGACAATGAGCAGTTCTTC.

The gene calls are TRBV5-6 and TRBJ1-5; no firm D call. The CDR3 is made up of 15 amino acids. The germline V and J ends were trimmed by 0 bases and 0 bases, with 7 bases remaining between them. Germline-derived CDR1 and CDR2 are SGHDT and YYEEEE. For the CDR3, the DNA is TGTGCCAGCAGCTTGGGGCCTAATAGCAATCAGCCCCAGCATTTT. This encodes CASSLGPNSNQPQHF. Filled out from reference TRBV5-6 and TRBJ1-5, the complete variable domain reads DAGVTQSPTHLIKTRGQQVTLRCSPKSGHDTVSWYQQALGQGPQFIFQYYEEEERQRGNFPDRFSGHQFPNYSSELNVNALLLGDSALYLCASSLGPNSNQPQHFGDGTRLSIL.